Detailed here is one T cell receptor (beta chain). Genomic DNA provided the template from which TCR beta VDJ and CDR3 profiles were obtained. From the reads, TCRdb called clonotypes with MiXCR, one entry per CDR3 protein. The repertoire holds 250,000 to 350,000 distinct CDR3 sequences, with around 60% as singletons. This specimen belongs to a study of CD8+CD57+ T cells in acquired aplastic anemia. Study-level information: DNA recovered from sorted CD4+ and CD8+ cells had a mean of about 3.5 ug.

Germline V lookup: CDR1 SNHLY, CDR2 FYNNEI. The CDR3 has 13 amino acids. Deletions cut 3 bases from V and 6 bases from J, with 11 bases between. The specimen was sorted CD4+, CD8+, or CD8+CD57+ T cells (not recorded which) from PBMCs. The V call is TRBV2, the J call TRBJ1-2; D remains ambiguous. This TCR derives from a human donor with severe aplastic anemia or a healthy control (not recorded which). CDR3 sequence: CASSEFSGNGYTF. In nucleotides, the CDR3 is TGTGCCAGCAGTGAGTTCTCGGGTAATGGCTACACCTTC. The full variable domain, in which reference TRBV2 and TRBJ1-2 provide the parts outside the CDR3, is EPEVTQTPSHQVTQMGQEVILRCVPISNHLYFYWYRQILGQKVEFLVSFYNNEISEKSEIFDDQFSVERPDGSNFTLKIRSTKLEDSAMYFCASSEFSGNGYTFGSGTRLTVV.